These 22 T cell receptor beta chains share one sample of origin, sequenced in a study of blood T cell repertoires in COVID-19 (dated by TCRdb to the early 2020s). Preparation of the library involved the immunoSEQ multiplex PCR assay. Drawn from immuneACCESS, this table holds only the in-frame rearrangements with V and J called that TCRdb kept. Clones are partly lost; checked studies trace under half to an unresolved V gene and leave the rest unexplained. This sample holds roughly 100,000 clones; roughly 87% were observed only once. The top ten clonotypes cover around 4.1% of the sample. What was sequenced was peripheral blood. These receptors came from a middle-aged man with acute or convalescent COVID-19.

This sequence joins TRBV5-1 and TRBJ2-1, with D tentatively TRBD2 (6 bases). Trimming took off 1 base at V and 4 bases at J, with 15 bases between the two ends. The CDR3 totals 16 residues. Germline V gene lookup returns CDR1 SGHRS and CDR2 YFSETQ. DNA for the CDR3: TGCGCCAGCAGCTTGAATAGTGGCGGGGAGTACAATGAGCAGTTCTTC. Residues: CASSLNSGGEYNEQFF.

This clone was seen a few times. J is TRBJ2-2 and V is TRBV7-8, with 9 bases that match TRBD2. The CDR3 covers 15 residues. CDR1 and CDR2 (germline): SGHVS, FQNEAQ. V lost 3 bases and J lost 6; bases outside the gene matches: 5. CDR3 coding DNA: TGTGCCAGCAGCTTTTCTAGCGGGATAGCCGGGGAGCTGTTTTTT. Residues: CASSFSSGIAGELFF.

This clone was seen once. V and J are TRBV12-3 or TRBV12-4 and TRBJ2-3, with D perhaps matching TRBD1 (5 bases). With 6 bases removed from V and 4 bases from J, the gap between germline ends came to 11 bases. The CDR3 length is 13 residues. As DNA, the CDR3 is TGTGCCAGCAGCCAAGGGGCGTCAGATACGCAGTATTTT. Its translation: CASSQGASDTQYF.

The rearrangement links TRBV28 to TRBJ1-5, with 8 bases identical to TRBD1. The CDR3 extends over 14 amino acids. V lost 10 bases to trimming and J lost 6 bases; unmatched junction nucleotides: 11. CDR1 and CDR2 from the germline V gene are MDHEN and SYDVKM. CDR3 sequence reads: CATHFDRGGQPQHF. The CDR3 DNA reads as TGTGCCACTCATTTTGACAGGGGAGGTCAGCCCCAGCATTTT. The complete variable domain, with remaining parts taken from reference TRBV28 and TRBJ1-5, reads DVKVTQSSRYLVKRTGEKVFLECVQDMDHENMFWYRQDPGLGLRLIYFSYDVKMKEKGDIPEGYSVSREKKERFSLILESASTNQTSMYLCATHFDRGGQPQHFGDGTRLSIL.

The chain carries TRBV28 and TRBJ1-2; 10 positions match TRBD1. Losses at the gene ends were 4 bases for V and 4 bases for J; bases not matched to a gene: 15. Germline CDR1 reads MDHEN; CDR2 reads SYDVKM. The length of the CDR3 is 18 residues. The CDR3 region is CASSSPTQRQGAFYGYTF. In DNA form, the CDR3 reads TGTGCCAGCAGTTCCCCCACCCAACGACAGGGGGCTTTCTATGGCTACACCTTC.

V usage is TRBV6-6 and J usage is TRBJ1-5; D call uncertain. CDR1 and CDR2 from the germline V gene are MNHNY and SVGAGI (reference sequence). The CDR3 consists of 15 residues. The V and J ends lost 6 bases and 0 bases respectively, with 12 bases between them. CDR3: CASSLRVYSNQPQHF. CDR3 DNA: TGTGCCAGCAGCCTCCGTGTCTATAGCAATCAGCCCCAGCATTTT.

This clone was recorded only once. The genes are TRBV5-1 and TRBJ1-1; TRBD1 is a possible D gene (5 bases). Trimming stripped 1 base from V and 8 bases from J, with 15 bases between. Germline V gives CDR1 SGHRS, CDR2 YFSETQ. This CDR3 has 14 residues. The CDR3 nucleotides are TGCGCCAGCAGCTTGTCAGGGAACACTGAGGAAGCTTTCTTT. Translation gives CASSLSGNTEEAFF. Together with reference TRBV5-1 and TRBJ1-1, the CDR3 gives the full variable domain: KAGVTQTPRYLIKTRGQQVTLSCSPISGHRSVSWYQQTPGQGLQFLFEYFSETQRNKGNFPGRFSGRQFSNSRSEMNVSTLELGDSALYLCASSLSGNTEEAFFGQGTRLTVV.

As for this clone: Distinct nucleotide sequences in the sample also encode this CDR3. This rearrangement joins TRBV27 to TRBJ1-6; D gene ambiguous. The CDR3 extends over 15 amino acids. V was pared by 4 bases and J by 0 bases, with 7 bases between. Germline lookup yields CDR1 MNHEY and CDR2 SMNVEV (reference sequence). As DNA, the CDR3 is TGTGCCAGCAGTTCCCGGAGCTCCTATAATTCACCCCTCCACTTT. It is translated as CASSSRSSYNSPLHF.

The chain links TRBV6-1 to TRBJ1-3; D is ambiguous. The CDR3 consists of 14 residues. Germline values: CDR1 MNHNS, CDR2 SASEGT. Trimming took 1 base from V and 0 from J, leaving 4 bases between them. DNA of the CDR3: TGTGCCAGCAGTGAAGGTCACTCTGGAAACACCATATATTTT. Translated, it gives CASSEGHSGNTIYF.

For this clone: Other nucleotide sequences from this sample produce the same CDR3. The chain carries TRBV18 and TRBJ2-7, with D possibly matching TRBD2 (6 bases). The CDR3 consists of 14 residues. Per the germline V gene, CDR1 is KGHSH and CDR2 is LQKENI. V was shortened by 3 bases and J by 1 base, with 10 bases between the two germline ends. CDR3: CASSPGLLSYEQYF. The CDR3 bases are TGTGCCAGCTCACCGGGACTTTTGTCCTACGAGCAGTACTTC.

This sequence joins TRBV5-4 and TRBJ1-1; D is uncertain. Germline assignment: CDR1 SGHNT and CDR2 YYREEE (reference sequence). V shed 4 bases and J shed 0 bases, with 16 bases lying between them. The CDR3 spans 16 residues. This CDR3 reads CASSPRRPTMNTEAFF. The CDR3 DNA follows: TGTGCCAGCAGCCCGAGAAGGCCCACTATGAACACTGAAGCTTTCTTT. Drawing the rest from reference TRBV5-4 and TRBJ1-1, the complete variable domain is ETGVTQSPTHLIKTRGQQVTLRCSSQSGHNTVSWYQQALGQGPQFIFQYYREEENGRGNFPPRFSGLQFPNYSSELNVNALELDDSALYLCASSPRRPTMNTEAFFGQGTRLTVV.

The gene calls are TRBV25-1 and TRBJ1-6, with TRBD1 matching 8 bases. Germline CDR1 reads MGHDK; CDR2 reads SYGVNS. This CDR3 comprises 15 residues. Trimming cost V 1 base and J 7 bases; bases outside gene matches: 3. CDR3 in DNA: TGTGCCAGCAGTGAATTGGGGACAGGAAATTCACCCCTCCACTTT. The encoded protein is CASSELGTGNSPLHF.

The CDR3 coding sequence is TGTGCCTGGAGTCCTTCCGGGGAGACCCAGTACTTC. It codes for CAWSPSGETQYF. The chain is built from TRBV30 and TRBJ2-5, with D uncertain. The CDR3 has 12 amino acids. Germline V gene data show CDR1 as GTSNPN and CDR2 as SVGIG (reference sequence). Between the trimmed V and J ends, which lost 2 bases and 5 bases, there was a span of 9 bases.

J is TRBJ2-1 and V is TRBV24-1; D is uncertain. Deletions cut 3 bases from V and 7 bases from J, with 15 bases between. The V gene's germline CDR1 is KGHDR and CDR2 SFDVKD. The CDR3 totals 15 residues. CDR3 DNA sequence: TGTGCCACCAGTGATGCATCTATTTCGCCGAATGAGCAGTTCTTC. It encodes CATSDASISPNEQFF.

The gene calls are TRBV14 and TRBJ2-5; 7 bases are shared with TRBD2. Unmatched junction bases numbered 7, after V lost 3 bases and J lost 6 bases. Germline-derived CDR1 and CDR2 are SGHDN and FVKESK. The CDR3 has 14 amino acids. The CDR3: CASSHLGLDQTQYF. In DNA form, the CDR3 reads TGTGCCAGCAGCCACTTAGGACTAGATCAGACCCAGTACTTC.

CDR3 sequence: CAISESRDRSGELFF. In nucleotides, the CDR3 is TGTGCCATCAGTGAGTCGAGGGACAGGTCCGGGGAGCTGTTTTTT. The chain carries TRBV10-3 and TRBJ2-2; 8 bases fit TRBD1. The CDR3 is 15 amino acids. V lost 0 bases to trimming and J lost 6 bases; unmatched junction nucleotides: 3. Germline-derived CDR1 and CDR2 are ENHRY and SYGVKD.

The chain links TRBV15 to TRBJ2-7, with D possibly being TRBD1 (5 bases). The germline V gene has CDR1 LNHNV and CDR2 YYDKDF (reference sequence). CDR3 length: 15 residues. V gave up 6 bases and J gave up 1 base, with 16 bases separating them. The CDR3: CATSLNTGKSYEQYF. The CDR3 DNA is TGTGCCACCAGTCTTAACACAGGAAAATCCTACGAGCAGTACTTC.

The rearrangement joins TRBV9 to TRBJ1-2; perhaps TRBD1 as D (5 bases). This CDR3 region has 15 residues. Trimming removed 4 bases at V and 3 bases at J, with 16 bases between. Germline lookup yields CDR1 SGDLS and CDR2 YYNGEE. In DNA form, the CDR3 reads TGTGCCAGCAGCTGGGGCGGCACTCGGGACTATGGCTACACCTTC. This translates into CASSWGGTRDYGYTF.

The V and J genes are TRBV11-2 and TRBJ2-1; 9 positions match TRBD1. CDR3 size: 15 residues. Trimming cost V 5 bases and J 4 bases; bases outside gene matches: 6. CDR1 and CDR2 (germline): SGHAT, FQNNGV. As DNA, the CDR3 is TGTGCCAGCAGCATAGGACAGGGGTTTTACAATGAGCAGTTCTTC. Encoded protein: CASSIGQGFYNEQFF.

The V and J genes are TRBV12-3 or TRBV12-4 and TRBJ2-1; D is uncertain. There are 11 residues in the CDR3. V lost 7 bases, J lost 10 bases, and 11 bases lay in between. CDR3 sequence (DNA): TGTGCCAGCAACACTGACACGGAGCAGTTCTTC. Translation gives CASNTDTEQFF.

This clone was recorded once. V is TRBV6-5 and J is TRBJ1-6; weak D call: TRBD1 (6 bases). CDR1 and CDR2 from the germline V gene are MNHEY and SVGAGI. The CDR3 is 13 residues long. Trimming took 7 bases from V and 7 from J, leaving 11 bases between them. Here the CDR3 DNA reads TGTGCCAGCAATCGGGGGGGCAATTCACCCCTCCACTTT. It is translated as CASNRGGNSPLHF.

This clone came up once. This sequence joins TRBV3-1 (or the pseudogene TRBV3-2) and TRBJ2-3; TRBD2 might be the D (6 bases). The CDR3 totals 15 residues. The germline gives CDR1 LGHDT, CDR2 YNNKEL (reference sequence). The V end lost 4 bases, the J end lost 3 bases, and 14 bases lay between the germline ends. The CDR3 reads CASSPPGLATDTQYF. DNA of the CDR3: TGTGCCAGCAGCCCCCCGGGACTCGCTACAGATACGCAGTATTTT.